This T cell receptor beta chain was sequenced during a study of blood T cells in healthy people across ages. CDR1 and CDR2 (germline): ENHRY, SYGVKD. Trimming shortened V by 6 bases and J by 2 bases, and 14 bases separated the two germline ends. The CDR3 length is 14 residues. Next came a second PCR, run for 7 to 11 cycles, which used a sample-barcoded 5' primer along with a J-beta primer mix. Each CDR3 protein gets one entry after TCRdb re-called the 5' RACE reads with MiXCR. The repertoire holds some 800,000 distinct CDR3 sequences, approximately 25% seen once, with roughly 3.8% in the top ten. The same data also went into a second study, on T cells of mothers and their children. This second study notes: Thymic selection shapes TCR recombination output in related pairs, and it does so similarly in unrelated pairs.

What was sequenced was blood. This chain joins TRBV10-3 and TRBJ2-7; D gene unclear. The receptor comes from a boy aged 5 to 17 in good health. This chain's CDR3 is CAIRHDMGAYEQYF. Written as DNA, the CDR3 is TGTGCCATCAGACACGACATGGGCGCCTACGAGCAGTACTTC.